This entry features one T cell receptor (beta chain) sequence. This entry is derived from a study of cytomegalovirus exposure and HLA in healthy donors. Measured with immunoSEQ multiplex PCR; TCRdb has only the in-frame clones, and not every one. The sample holds 100,000 to 150,000 clones; around nine tenths are singletons and the top ten take about 2%. The CDR3 sequence is 14 residues long. From germline, CDR1 is SGDLS and CDR2 YYNGEE. The V and J ends lost 3 bases and 3 bases, in that order; junction bases with no gene match: 2. This chain connects TRBV9 to TRBJ1-5; 8 nucleotides line up with TRBD1. The sequenced sample consisted of PBMCs. This TCR derives from a young woman in good health and CMV-seronegative. The DNA of the CDR3 is TGTGCCAGCAGCGAGACAGGGGACAATCAGCCCCAGCATTTT. This codes for CASSETGDNQPQHF.